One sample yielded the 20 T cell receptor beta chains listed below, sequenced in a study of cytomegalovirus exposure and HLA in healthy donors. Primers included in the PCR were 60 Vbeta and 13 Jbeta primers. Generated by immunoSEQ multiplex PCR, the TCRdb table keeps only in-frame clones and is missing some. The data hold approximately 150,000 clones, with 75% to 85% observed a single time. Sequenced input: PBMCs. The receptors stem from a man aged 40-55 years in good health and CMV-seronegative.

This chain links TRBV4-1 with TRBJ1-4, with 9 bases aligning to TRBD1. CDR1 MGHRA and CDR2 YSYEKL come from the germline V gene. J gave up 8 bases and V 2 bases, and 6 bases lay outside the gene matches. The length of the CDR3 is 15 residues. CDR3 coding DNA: TGCGCCAGCAGCCAAACGGGACAGGGTCGAGAAAAACTGTTTTTT. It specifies CASSQTGQGREKLFF.

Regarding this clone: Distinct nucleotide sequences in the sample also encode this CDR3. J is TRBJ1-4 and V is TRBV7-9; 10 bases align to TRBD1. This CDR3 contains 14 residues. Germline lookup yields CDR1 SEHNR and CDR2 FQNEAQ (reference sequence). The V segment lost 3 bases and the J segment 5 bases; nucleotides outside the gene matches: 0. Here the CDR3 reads CASSLGQGNEKLFF. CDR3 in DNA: TGTGCCAGCAGCTTGGGACAGGGGAATGAAAAACTGTTTTTT.

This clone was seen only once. The CDR3 DNA follows: TGTGCCAGCAGCCAAGAGAGAGGCGGTAATTCACCCCTCCACTTT. As protein: CASSQERGGNSPLHF. This chain uses TRBV14 with TRBJ1-6; no definite D call. V shed 0 bases and J shed 6 bases, with 9 bases lying between them. Germline V gene lookup returns CDR1 SGHDN and CDR2 FVKESK. The CDR3 sequence is 15 residues long.

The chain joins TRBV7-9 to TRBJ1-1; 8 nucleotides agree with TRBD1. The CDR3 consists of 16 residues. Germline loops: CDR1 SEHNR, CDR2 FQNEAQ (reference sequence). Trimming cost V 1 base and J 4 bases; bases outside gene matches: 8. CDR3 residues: CASSLGDRGRSTEAFF. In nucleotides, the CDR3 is TGTGCCAGCAGCTTAGGTGACAGGGGACGGAGCACTGAAGCTTTCTTT.

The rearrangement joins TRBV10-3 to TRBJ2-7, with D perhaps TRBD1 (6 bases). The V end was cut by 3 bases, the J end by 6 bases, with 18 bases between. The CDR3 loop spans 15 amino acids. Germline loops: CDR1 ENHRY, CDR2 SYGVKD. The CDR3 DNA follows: TGTGCCATCAGTGATATCTCTGGGGGCGTGGGCGAGCAGTACTTC. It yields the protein CAISDISGGVGEQYF.

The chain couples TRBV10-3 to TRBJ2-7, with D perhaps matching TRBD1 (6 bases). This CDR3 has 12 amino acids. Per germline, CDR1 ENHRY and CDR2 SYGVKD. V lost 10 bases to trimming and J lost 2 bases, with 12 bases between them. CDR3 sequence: CATSGTTYEQYF. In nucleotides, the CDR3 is TGTGCCACGTCCGGGACAACCTACGAGCAGTACTTC.

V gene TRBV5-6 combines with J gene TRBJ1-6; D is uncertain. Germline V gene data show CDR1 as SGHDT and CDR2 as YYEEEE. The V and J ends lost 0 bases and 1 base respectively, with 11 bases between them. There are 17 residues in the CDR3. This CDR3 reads CASSLDGLSSYNSPLHF. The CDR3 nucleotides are TGTGCCAGCAGCTTGGACGGGTTGTCATCCTATAATTCACCCCTCCACTTT.

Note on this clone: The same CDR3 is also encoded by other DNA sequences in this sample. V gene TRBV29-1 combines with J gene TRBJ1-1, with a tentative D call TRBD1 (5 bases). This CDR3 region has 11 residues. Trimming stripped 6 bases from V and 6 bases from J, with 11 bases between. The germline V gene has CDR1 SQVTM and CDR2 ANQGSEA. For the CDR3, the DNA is TGCAGCGTCCGTCAGGGCCCTGAAGCTTTCTTT. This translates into CSVRQGPEAFF.

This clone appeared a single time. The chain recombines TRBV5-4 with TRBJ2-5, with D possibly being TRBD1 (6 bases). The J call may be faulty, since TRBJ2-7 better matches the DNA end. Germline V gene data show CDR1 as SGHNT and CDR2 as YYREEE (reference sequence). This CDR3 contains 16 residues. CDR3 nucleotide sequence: TGTGCCAGCACCCCCGGGGCAGGGGCGCCGGAATACGAGCAGTACTTC. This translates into CASTPGAGAPEYEQYF.

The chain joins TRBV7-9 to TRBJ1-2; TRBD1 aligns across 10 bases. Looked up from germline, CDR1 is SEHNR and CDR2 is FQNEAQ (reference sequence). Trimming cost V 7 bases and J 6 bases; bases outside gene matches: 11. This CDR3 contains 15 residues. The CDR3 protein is CASTLKGQGDNGYTF. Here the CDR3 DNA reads TGTGCCAGCACCCTTAAAGGACAGGGGGATAATGGCTACACCTTC.

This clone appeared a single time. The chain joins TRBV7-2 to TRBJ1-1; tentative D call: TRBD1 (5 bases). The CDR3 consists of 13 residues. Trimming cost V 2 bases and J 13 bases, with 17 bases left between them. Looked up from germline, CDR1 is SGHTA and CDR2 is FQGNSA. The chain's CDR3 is CASSLTRREQGFF. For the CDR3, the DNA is TGTGCCAGCAGCTTAACCCGCCGGGAGCAGGGTTTCTTT.

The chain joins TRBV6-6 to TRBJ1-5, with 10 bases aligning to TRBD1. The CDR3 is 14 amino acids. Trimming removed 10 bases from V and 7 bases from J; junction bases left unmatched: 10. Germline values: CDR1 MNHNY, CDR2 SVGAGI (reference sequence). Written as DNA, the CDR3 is TGTGCCATCGGGGGGACAGGGGTGAGACAGCCCCAGCATTTT. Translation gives CAIGGTGVRQPQHF.

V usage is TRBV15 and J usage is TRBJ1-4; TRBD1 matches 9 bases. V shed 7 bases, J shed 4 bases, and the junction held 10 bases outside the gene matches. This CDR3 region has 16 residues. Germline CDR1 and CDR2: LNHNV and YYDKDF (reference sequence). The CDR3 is CATIPETGGRNEKLFF. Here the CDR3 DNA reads TGTGCCACCATCCCAGAGACAGGGGGACGTAATGAAAAACTGTTTTTT. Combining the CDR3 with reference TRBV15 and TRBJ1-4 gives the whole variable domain DAMVIQNPRYQVTQFGKPVTLSCSQTLNHNVMYWYQQKSSQAPKLLFHYYDKDFNNEADTPDNFQSRRPNTSFCFLDIRSPGLGDTAMYLCATIPETGGRNEKLFFGSGTQLSVL.

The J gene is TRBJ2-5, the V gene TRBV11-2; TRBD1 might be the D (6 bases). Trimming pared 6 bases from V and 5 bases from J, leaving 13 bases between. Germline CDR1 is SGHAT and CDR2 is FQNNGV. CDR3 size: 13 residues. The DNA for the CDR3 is TGTGCCAGCAGTCCCGACCAGGGGGAGACCCAGTACTTC. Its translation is CASSPDQGETQYF.

CDR3 bases: TGTGCCAGCAGTGGGCGGATGGGAGGGTCCGAGACCCAGTACTTC. Translating gives CASSGRMGGSETQYF. The chain uses TRBV2 and TRBJ2-5, with TRBD2 identical over 7 bases. The V gene end was trimmed by 4 bases and the J gene end by 5 bases; junction bases not matched to a gene: 10. CDR3 length: 15 amino acids. Per germline, CDR1 SNHLY and CDR2 FYNNEI.

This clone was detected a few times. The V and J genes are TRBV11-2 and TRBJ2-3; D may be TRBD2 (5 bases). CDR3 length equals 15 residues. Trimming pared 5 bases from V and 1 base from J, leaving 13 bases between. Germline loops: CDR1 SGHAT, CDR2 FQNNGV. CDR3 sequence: CASSTLAYRTDTQYF. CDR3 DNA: TGTGCCAGCAGCACGTTAGCGTACCGCACAGATACGCAGTATTTT.

Here the CDR3 reads CASSPNDGGDGYTF. The CDR3 bases are TGCGCCAGCAGCCCAAACGACGGGGGAGATGGCTACACCTTC. V and J are TRBV5-1 and TRBJ1-2; a possible D gene is TRBD1 (5 bases). This CDR3 is built from 14 residues. Looked up from germline, CDR1 is SGHRS and CDR2 is YFSETQ. Between the trimmed V and J ends, which lost 4 bases and 6 bases, there was a span of 16 bases.

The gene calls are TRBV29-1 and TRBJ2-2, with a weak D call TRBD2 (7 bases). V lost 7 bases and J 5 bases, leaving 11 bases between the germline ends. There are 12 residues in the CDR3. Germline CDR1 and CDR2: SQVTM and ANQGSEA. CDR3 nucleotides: TGCAGCGGGGGGAGGGGGACCGGGGAGCTGTTTTTT. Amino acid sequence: CSGGRGTGELFF.

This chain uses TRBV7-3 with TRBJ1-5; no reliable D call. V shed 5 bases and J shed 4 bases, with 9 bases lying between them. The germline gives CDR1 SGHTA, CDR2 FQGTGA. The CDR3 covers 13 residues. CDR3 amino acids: CASSLNPNQPQHF. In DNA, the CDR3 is TGTGCCAGCAGCCTTAATCCTAATCAGCCCCAGCATTTT.

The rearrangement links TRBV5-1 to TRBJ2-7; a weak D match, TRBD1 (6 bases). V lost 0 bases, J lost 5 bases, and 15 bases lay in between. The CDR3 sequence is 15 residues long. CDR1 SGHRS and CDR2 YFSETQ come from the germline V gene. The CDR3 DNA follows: TGCGCCAGCAGCTTGGGTTCCGGGACACTTAACGAGCAGTACTTC. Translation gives CASSLGSGTLNEQYF.